The source of this T cell receptor beta chain is a study of T cell changes during pregnancy in multiple sclerosis. The CDR3 has 15 amino acids. Germline loops: CDR1 MNHEY, CDR2 SVGAGI. Trimming took off 5 bases at V and 2 bases at J, with 15 bases between the two ends. Data came from immunoSEQ multiplex PCR; TCRdb stores just in-frame clones and leaves some out. The table shows about 93,000 clones, with around 94% occurring only once. The chain combines TRBV6-5 with TRBJ1-2; weak D call: TRBD1 (6 bases). The sequence was obtained from a female donor with multiple sclerosis, enrolled in a pregnancy study. This specimen consisted of peripheral blood, obtained after pregnancy. The CDR3 loop reads CASSLNRAGNYGYTF. Written as DNA, the CDR3 is TGTGCCAGCAGTCTTAACAGGGCGGGCAACTATGGCTACACCTTC.